This is a list of T cell receptor beta chains from one sample in a study of blood T cell repertoires in COVID-19. Profiling relied on immunoSEQ multiplex PCR, and the TCRdb table lists in-frame clones only, not all of them. The sample has some 220,000 clones, under 90% seen once. Specimen: peripheral blood. All receptors derive from a woman older than 75 with active or convalescent COVID-19. The CDR3 runs from the conserved cysteine through the conserved F or W. A D gene is named only where the DNA matches it firmly.

TRBJ1-6 TRBD1 TRBV2 TGTGCCAGCAGTCCGGGACAGGCTCTACCCCTCCACTTT CASSPGQALPLHF
TRBJ1-2 . TRBV7-2 TGTGCCAGCAGCTTTTGGCAGGGATCGATCTATGGCTACACCTTC CASSFWQGSIYGYTF
TRBJ2-3 . TRBV24-1 TGTGCCACCAGTGATTCACGGGCCCCGAGGGGCACAGATACGCAGTATTTT CATSDSRAPRGTDTQYF
TRBJ2-1 TRBD2 TRBV6-5 TGTGCCAGCAGGGGGGGAACTAGCGCCCACAATGAGCAGTTCTTC CASRGGTSAHNEQFF
TRBJ1-3 TRBD1 TRBV12-3/TRBV12-4 TGTGCCAGTTCGACAGGGGATCGAAACACCATATATTTT CASSTGDRNTIYF
TRBJ2-7 TRBD1 TRBV10-3 TGTGCCATCGCACCGACGGGACAGGGGTCCTACGAGCAGTACTTC CAIAPTGQGSYEQYF
TRBJ1-6 TRBD1 TRBV10-1 TGCGCCAGCAGTGACTCGACAGGGAGCTCCTATAATTCACCCCTCCACTTT CASSDSTGSSYNSPLHF
TRBJ2-1 TRBD1 TRBV12-3/TRBV12-4 TGTGCCAGCAGTCAACAGGGGCTCGGTGAGCAGTTCTTC CASSQQGLGEQFF
TRBJ1-5 TRBD1 TRBV19 TGTGCCAGTAGTACAACAGGGGGACCTCAGCCCCAGCATTTT CASSTTGGPQPQHF
TRBJ2-7 TRBD2 TRBV4-1 TGCGCCAGCAGCCAATTGACTAGCGGAAGAGAAGGCTACGAGCAGTACTTC CASSQLTSGREGYEQYF
TRBJ1-2 TRBD1 TRBV7-2 TGTGCCAGCAGCTGGGGTCGCAGGGGGCGGGATGGCTACACCTTC CASSWGRRGRDGYTF